This T cell receptor (beta chain) was sequenced in a study of CD8 T cells in ankylosing spondylitis. For this clonotype: Its antigen is undetermined.

CDR3 length: 12 amino acids. The germline V gene has CDR1 SEHNR and CDR2 FQNEAQ (reference sequence). Trimming took off 1 base at V and 9 bases at J, with 7 bases between the two ends. Study-level findings and limits: Eight highly homologous variants made up a TCR beta motif, and this motif appeared characteristic of ankylosing spondylitis blood.

MiXCR was run by TCRdb on the 5' RACE reads, yielding one entry per CDR3 protein. The repertoire holds 150,000 to 200,000 distinct CDR3 sequences, with 9.5% to 15% as singletons. The chain uses TRBV7-9 and TRBJ2-1; weak D call: TRBD2 (5 bases). The sample taken for sequencing was blood, either unsorted or a sorted T cell fraction (not recorded which). The clonotype was recovered from a male donor with ankylosing spondylitis or in good health (not recorded which). CDR3 DNA sequence: TGTGCCAGCAGCTTAGTTGAGGGTGAGCAGTTCTTC. It encodes CASSLVEGEQFF.